These 25 T cell receptor beta chains originate from one sample sequenced in a study of cytomegalovirus exposure and HLA in healthy donors. Amplification used 60 Vbeta primers and 13 Jbeta primers. The assay was immunoSEQ multiplex PCR, and TCRdb's table has in-frame clones only and misses some. The top ten hold under 6.5% of the sample, which has 120,000 or so clones, about 74% seen once. The sample comprised PBMCs. The receptors originated from a woman aged 45-60 years in good health and CMV-seropositive.

This chain links TRBV5-1 with TRBJ2-7, with a weak D call TRBD1 (6 bases). The CDR3 covers 14 residues. Germline-derived CDR1 and CDR2 are SGHRS and YFSETQ. Trimming removed 0 bases at V and 4 bases at J, with 11 bases between. CDR3 amino acids: CASSLAGATYEQYF. Here the CDR3 DNA reads TGCGCCAGCAGCTTGGCAGGGGCTACATACGAGCAGTACTTC.

This sequence joins TRBV18 and TRBJ1-2; D is perhaps TRBD1 (5 bases). V shed 2 bases and J shed 9 bases, with 10 bases lying between them. CDR3 size: 12 residues. Germline CDR1 is KGHSH and CDR2 is LQKENI. The CDR3 protein is CASSPGQGRYTF. The CDR3, as DNA: TGTGCCAGCTCACCAGGGCAGGGTCGCTACACCTTC.

The chain has TRBV14 and TRBJ1-3; D perhaps matches TRBD1 (5 bases). There are 14 residues in the CDR3. Per germline, CDR1 SGHDN and CDR2 FVKESK. V was trimmed by 2 bases and J by 9 bases, leaving 14 bases between them. The CDR3 protein is CASSQRRGGGTIYF. CDR3 sequence (DNA): TGTGCCAGCAGCCAAAGGCGGGGTGGGGGCACCATATATTTT.

The chain is built from TRBV25-1 and TRBJ1-3; D may be TRBD1 (6 bases). V lost 7 bases and J 2 bases, leaving 18 bases between the germline ends. Germline lookup yields CDR1 MGHDK and CDR2 SYGVNS. The CDR3 contains 16 residues. The CDR3 spells CASTGGGLLTGNTIYF. In DNA, the CDR3 is TGTGCCAGCACCGGAGGGGGACTACTGACTGGAAACACCATATATTTT.

The rearrangement joins TRBV19 to TRBJ2-7, with D maybe TRBD1 (5 bases). V dropped 6 bases and J dropped 5 bases, with 11 bases sitting between them. This CDR3 comprises 12 residues. CDR1 is LNHDA, CDR2 SQIVND, per germline (reference sequence). In nucleotides, the CDR3 is TGTGCCAGTAGCCCCCGCAGGGACGAGCAGTACTTC. This gives the protein CASSPRRDEQYF.

The rearrangement uses TRBV14 and TRBJ2-5; D might be TRBD1 (6 bases). V lost 0 bases and J lost 5, with 13 bases in between. The germline V gene has CDR1 SGHDN and CDR2 FVKESK. There are 15 residues in the CDR3. The chain's CDR3 is CASSQDPAGEETQYF. The CDR3 bases are TGTGCCAGCAGCCAAGACCCTGCAGGGGAGGAGACCCAGTACTTC.

The rearrangement links TRBV25-1 to TRBJ1-6; tentatively, D is TRBD1 (5 bases). The V gene lost 6 bases and the J gene lost 7 bases, with 13 bases spanning the gap. The CDR3 length is 14 residues. The germline V gene encodes CDR1 MGHDK and CDR2 SYGVNS. In DNA form, the CDR3 reads TGTGCCAGCAGGGGGGGGATCTCAAATTCACCCCTCCACTTT. Translation: CASRGGISNSPLHF.

This clone was picked up one time. The chain couples TRBV15 to TRBJ2-1; 10 bases are a match to TRBD2. The CDR3 totals 14 residues. The J segment lost 7 bases and the V segment lost 4 bases, leaving 4 bases of the junction unmatched. The germline CDR1 and CDR2 sequences are LNHNV and YYDKDF (reference sequence). CDR3 sequence: CATSKLAGPNEQFF. The CDR3 DNA reads as TGTGCCACCAGCAAACTAGCGGGGCCGAATGAGCAGTTCTTC.

On this clone: One junction end disagrees with the germline gene, perhaps due to a read error. The rearrangement links TRBV4-2 to TRBJ1-1; no clear D gene. The length of the CDR3 is 11 residues. CDR1 and CDR2 from the germline V gene are LGHNA and YNFKEQ. DNA of the CDR3: TGTGCCAGCAGCCAAGATAGAAACCCACGATTT. It yields the protein CASSQDRNPRF.

V is TRBV6-1 and J is TRBJ2-5, with D possibly TRBD2 on 6 matching bases. V lost 2 bases and J 1 base, leaving 14 bases between the germline ends. Germline-derived CDR1 and CDR2 are MNHNS and SASEGT. The CDR3 is made up of 16 amino acids. In DNA, the CDR3 is TGTGCCAGCAGTGAACGGGGGTCAGGCCTCCAAGAGACCCAGTACTTC. This encodes CASSERGSGLQETQYF.

V is TRBV7-9 and J is TRBJ2-7; unclear D gene. CDR1 is SEHNR, CDR2 FQNEAQ, per germline (reference sequence). V was clipped by 6 bases and J by 6 bases, with 18 bases between them. CDR3 size: 14 residues. The CDR3 region is CASSSGPSRLEQYF. The CDR3 DNA is TGTGCCAGCAGTTCAGGCCCCTCTCGGCTCGAGCAGTACTTC.

This clone occurred a few times. CDR3 amino acids: CASSPFRHIYNEQFF. Written as DNA, the CDR3 is TGTGCCAGCAGCCCCTTTCGACATATCTACAATGAGCAGTTCTTC. The chain uses TRBV9 and TRBJ2-1; no clear D. The germline V gene encodes CDR1 SGDLS and CDR2 YYNGEE. The germline V and J ends were trimmed by 4 bases and 3 bases, with 14 bases remaining between them. The CDR3 loop spans 15 amino acids.

This clone has more than one count but fewer than ten. The chain is built from TRBV7-9 and TRBJ1-6, with D hard to call. V lost 5 bases and J lost 10, with 15 bases in between. Germline V gene lookup returns CDR1 SEHNR and CDR2 FQNEAQ (reference sequence). The length of the CDR3 is 14 residues. In DNA, the CDR3 is TGTGCCAGCAGCCCCGAGGCAGCCGGGTCACCCCTCCACTTT. This encodes CASSPEAAGSPLHF.

This sequence joins TRBV18 and TRBJ1-2, with 9 bases lining up with TRBD1. The CDR3 has 16 amino acids. Per germline, CDR1 KGHSH and CDR2 LQKENI. J was trimmed by 0 bases and V by 3 bases; bases with no gene match: 5. The CDR3 region has the DNA TGTGCCAGCTCACCGCTAGGACAGGGGACTAACTATGGCTACACCTTC. It encodes CASSPLGQGTNYGYTF.

The chain joins TRBV9 to TRBJ2-5; weak D call: TRBD1 (7 bases). CDR3 length: 14 residues. Trimming took 6 bases from V and 4 from J, leaving 16 bases between them. Germline V lookup: CDR1 SGDLS, CDR2 YYNGEE. The DNA of the CDR3 is TGTGCCAGCACCGCGGGACAGTGGGGAGAGACCCAGTACTTC. Its translation is CASTAGQWGETQYF.

The chain uses TRBV5-1 and TRBJ1-6, with 8 bases aligning to TRBD1. Germline loops: CDR1 SGHRS, CDR2 YFSETQ. The CDR3 runs to 15 residues. With 3 bases clipped from V and 6 bases from J, the junction kept 5 bases outside the gene matches. This CDR3 is CASSSTGVGNSPLHF. CDR3 sequence (DNA): TGCGCCAGCAGCTCGACAGGGGTCGGTAATTCACCCCTCCACTTT.

V and J are TRBV10-3 and TRBJ2-1; 9 nucleotides match TRBD2. J was trimmed by 8 bases and V by 6 bases; bases with no gene match: 5. CDR3 length equals 13 residues. Per germline, CDR1 ENHRY and CDR2 SYGVKD. In nucleotides, the CDR3 is TGTGCCATCAGAGCGGGGGGCCCCGATGAGCAGTTCTTC. Protein sequence: CAIRAGGPDEQFF.

The rearrangement links TRBV18 to TRBJ1-3; 7 nucleotides align to TRBD1. Germline CDR1 reads KGHSH; CDR2 reads LQKENI. Losses at the gene ends were 3 bases for V and 0 bases for J; bases not matched to a gene: 5. The CDR3 is 16 amino acids. The CDR3 loop is CASSPEGGYSGNTIYF. The CDR3 DNA sequence: TGTGCCAGCTCACCCGAAGGGGGCTACTCTGGAAACACCATATATTTT.

The chain is built from TRBV12-5 and TRBJ2-5, with D possibly TRBD1 on 5 matching bases. The CDR3 contains 13 residues. Germline assignment: CDR1 LGHNT and CDR2 FRNRAP. V was shortened by 3 bases and J by 4 bases, with 9 bases between the two germline ends. As DNA, the CDR3 is TGTGCTAGTGGTTTTGGGGCCGTAGAGACCCAGTACTTC. This encodes CASGFGAVETQYF.

This chain connects TRBV4-2 to TRBJ1-4; TRBD1 aligns across 9 bases. J was trimmed by 4 bases and V by 7 bases; bases with no gene match: 7. The CDR3 loop spans 15 amino acids. Germline V gene lookup returns CDR1 LGHNA and CDR2 YNFKEQ. The CDR3 sequence: CASNRDRAVNEKLFF. Here the CDR3 DNA reads TGTGCCAGCAATAGGGACAGGGCGGTTAATGAAAAACTGTTTTTT.

The chain recombines TRBV5-1 with TRBJ2-1; 10 bases align to TRBD2. This CDR3 spans 16 amino acids. CDR1 is SGHRS and CDR2 is YFSETQ in the germline V gene. V shed 3 bases, J shed 4 bases, and the junction held 7 bases outside the gene matches. The CDR3 sequence: CASSSAASGGYNEQFF. The CDR3 coding sequence is TGCGCCAGCAGCTCCGCGGCTAGCGGGGGATACAATGAGCAGTTCTTC.

This chain uses TRBV7-2 with TRBJ1-6; D possibly corresponds to TRBD1 (5 bases). The CDR3 contains 16 residues. Germline lookup yields CDR1 SGHTA and CDR2 FQGNSA. V gave up 1 base and J gave up 8 bases, with 15 bases separating them. This CDR3 is CASSLVPGGRDSPLHF. CDR3 in DNA: TGTGCCAGCAGCTTAGTCCCTGGTGGCAGGGATTCACCCCTCCACTTT.

The chain links TRBV5-1 to TRBJ1-1; no firm D call. CDR3 length equals 13 residues. Germline V gene lookup returns CDR1 SGHRS and CDR2 YFSETQ. The V end lost 0 bases, the J end lost 5 bases, and 8 bases lay between the germline ends. CDR3 sequence reads: CASSLAGETEAFF. The CDR3 nucleotides are TGCGCCAGCAGCTTGGCCGGGGAGACTGAAGCTTTCTTT.

V is TRBV4-2 and J is TRBJ1-5; unclear D gene. CDR3 length: 18 residues. V lost 1 base and J lost 2, with 18 bases in between. Looked up from germline, CDR1 is LGHNA and CDR2 is YNFKEQ. The CDR3 loop reads CASSQVASGSVGNQPQHF. In DNA form, the CDR3 reads TGTGCCAGCAGCCAAGTGGCCAGTGGGAGCGTCGGCAATCAGCCCCAGCATTTT.

The rearrangement joins TRBV6-5 to TRBJ1-4; 9 bases are a match to TRBD1. The CDR3 runs to 15 residues. With V trimmed by 2 bases and J by 10 bases, 8 bases remained unmatched. Germline CDR1 reads MNHEY; CDR2 reads SVGAGI. This CDR3 is CASSYTGQGWGKLFF. The CDR3 DNA is TGTGCCAGCAGTTACACCGGACAGGGGTGGGGAAAACTGTTTTTT.